This passage covers 31 T cell receptor beta chains from one sample sequenced in a study of shared clonotypes between healthy human individuals. The assay was immunoSEQ multiplex PCR, and TCRdb's table has in-frame clones only and misses some. Altogether 2 million to 3 million clones are present, roughly 93% being singletons, with the ten largest covering approximately 0.36%. The sample consisted of naive CD4+ T cells from PBMCs. Subset denoted: CD45RA+ positively selected. These receptors were taken from a man younger than 35 in good health. Some clones in this sample may be carry-over from other donors' samples.

This clone was recorded once. The chain is built from TRBV7-8 and TRBJ2-2; 8 positions agree with TRBD1. The CDR3 spans 17 residues. Trimming removed 3 bases from V and 3 bases from J; junction bases left unmatched: 9. Germline V gene data show CDR1 as SGHVS and CDR2 as FQNEAQ. CDR3 protein: CASSFSTGGFHTGELFF. In nucleotides, the CDR3 is TGTGCCAGCAGCTTCTCAACAGGGGGTTTCCACACCGGGGAGCTGTTTTTT.

V and J are TRBV6-1 and TRBJ2-3; 7 bases align to TRBD1. The CDR3 is 16 residues long. The germline CDR1 and CDR2 sequences are MNHNS and SASEGT. V trimming: 1 base; J trimming: 5 bases; junction bases outside the gene matches: 9. CDR3 protein: CASSEVGTATGDTQYF. The CDR3 nucleotides are TGTGCCAGCAGTGAAGTCGGGACAGCGACCGGAGATACGCAGTATTTT.

The genes are TRBV4-3 and TRBJ2-3; 10 bases are shared with TRBD2. With 0 bases clipped from V and 5 bases from J, the junction kept 8 bases outside the gene matches. CDR1 LGHNA and CDR2 YSLEER come from the germline V gene. The CDR3 is 17 amino acids. This chain's CDR3 is CASSQDRGLADRDTQYF. The CDR3 nucleotides read TGCGCCAGCAGCCAAGATAGAGGACTAGCGGACCGAGATACGCAGTATTTT.

The genes are TRBV18 and TRBJ2-2, with D possibly matching TRBD2 (6 bases). Germline loops: CDR1 KGHSH, CDR2 LQKENI. The V gene lost 3 bases and the J gene lost 4 bases, with 12 bases spanning the gap. The CDR3 loop spans 15 amino acids. The CDR3 loop reads CASSPMRGGTGELFF. Here the CDR3 DNA reads TGTGCCAGCTCACCGATGCGGGGAGGCACCGGGGAGCTGTTTTTT.

The genes are TRBV5-4 and TRBJ2-3; D might be TRBD1 or TRBD2, each matching 7 bases. The V end was cut by 5 bases, the J end by 3 bases, with 13 bases between. This CDR3 spans 14 amino acids. Germline-derived CDR1 and CDR2 are SGHNT and YYREEE (reference sequence). CDR3 loop: CASRFRGGTDTQYF. As DNA, the CDR3 is TGTGCCAGCAGGTTCAGGGGGGGGACAGATACGCAGTATTTT.

The chain carries TRBV5-1 and TRBJ1-2; D possibly corresponds to TRBD1 (5 bases). This CDR3 spans 17 amino acids. The germline gives CDR1 SGHRS, CDR2 YFSETQ. The V end lost 1 base, the J end lost 8 bases, and 24 bases lay between the germline ends. CDR3 DNA sequence: TGCGCCAGCAGCTTGTTGGGATCGGCAGGGCTCGGGGAAGGCTACACCTTC. Amino acids: CASSLLGSAGLGEGYTF.

J is TRBJ2-1 and V is TRBV28, with D possibly TRBD2 on 5 matching bases. The ends were cut back, 8 bases at V and 0 bases at J, with 20 bases in the middle. The CDR3 spans 17 residues. Germline CDR1 and CDR2: MDHEN and SYDVKM. In nucleotides, the CDR3 is TGTGCCAGCGGCCCCTGGAGCGGACGAGGCTCCTACAATGAGCAGTTCTTC. Its translation: CASGPWSGRGSYNEQFF. Full variable domain (outside the CDR3, taken from reference TRBV28 and TRBJ2-1): DVKVTQSSRYLVKRTGEKVFLECVQDMDHENMFWYRQDPGLGLRLIYFSYDVKMKEKGDIPEGYSVSREKKERFSLILESASTNQTSMYLCASGPWSGRGSYNEQFFGPGTRLTVL.

This chain uses TRBV5-6 with TRBJ2-7, with unresolved D. The CDR3 spans 12 residues. V was trimmed by 1 base and J by 2 bases, leaving 4 bases between them. Germline V gene sequence: CDR1 SGHDT, CDR2 YYEEEE. The CDR3 DNA reads TGTGCCAGCAGCTTGTCGCCCTACGAGCAGTACTTC. It is translated as CASSLSPYEQYF.

The J gene is TRBJ2-3, the V gene TRBV19, with D tentatively TRBD2 (6 bases). This CDR3 is 15 amino acids long. The V and J ends lost 6 bases and 0 bases respectively, with 13 bases between them. Germline values: CDR1 LNHDA, CDR2 SQIVND (reference sequence). The DNA for the CDR3 is TGTGCCAGTAGCATTAGCGGAACTAGCACAGATACGCAGTATTTT. Translating gives CASSISGTSTDTQYF.

CDR3 protein: CASSLTGTQYNEQFF. Written as DNA, the CDR3 is TGTGCCAGCAGCCTGACCGGGACCCAGTACAATGAGCAGTTCTTC. This chain links TRBV11-2 with TRBJ2-1; possibly TRBD1 or TRBD2 for D (5 bases each). CDR1 and CDR2 (germline): SGHAT, FQNNGV. V lost 5 bases and J 4 bases, leaving 15 bases between the germline ends. The CDR3 length is 15 residues.

The V and J genes are TRBV28 and TRBJ2-1; the D gene is possibly TRBD1 (5 bases). V was pared by 3 bases and J by 8 bases, with 11 bases between. Germline lookup yields CDR1 MDHEN and CDR2 SYDVKM. CDR3 length: 13 residues. The CDR3 loop is CASSFPDSHEQFF. The CDR3 DNA reads as TGTGCCAGCAGTTTCCCCGACAGCCATGAGCAGTTCTTC.

This chain joins TRBV5-5 and TRBJ2-2; D is undetermined. The V end was cut by 0 bases, the J end by 5 bases, with 11 bases between. Germline CDR1 is SGHKS and CDR2 is YYEKEE (reference sequence). The CDR3 has 15 amino acids. The CDR3 loop is CASSLAGGVTGELFF. CDR3 DNA: TGTGCCAGCAGCTTGGCGGGCGGCGTGACCGGGGAGCTGTTTTTT.

The chain combines TRBV19 with TRBJ2-3; D is uncertain. V lost 6 bases, J lost 2 bases, and 12 bases lay in between. The CDR3 length is 14 residues. Germline-derived CDR1 and CDR2 are LNHDA and SQIVND (reference sequence). The DNA of the CDR3 is TGTGCCAGTAGGGTAATTGGAAACACAGATACGCAGTATTTT. Residues: CASRVIGNTDTQYF.

This sequence joins TRBV15 and TRBJ2-3; D not resolved. This CDR3 is 16 amino acids long. Between the trimmed V and J ends, which lost 2 bases and 4 bases, there was a span of 16 bases. Germline V CDR1 and CDR2: LNHNV, YYDKDF (reference sequence). The CDR3 nucleotides are TGTGCCACCAGCAGACGGGTGTCTCTTGCCTCAGATACGCAGTATTTT. Amino acids: CATSRRVSLASDTQYF. The full variable domain, with the rest looked up from reference TRBV15 and TRBJ2-3, is DAMVIQNPRYQVTQFGKPVTLSCSQTLNHNVMYWYQQKSSQAPKLLFHYYDKDFNNEADTPDNFQSRRPNTSFCFLDIRSPGLGDTAMYLCATSRRVSLASDTQYFGPGTRLTVL.

This chain connects TRBV6-5 to TRBJ1-3, with D hard to call. The CDR3 runs 14 residues. Trimming removed 6 bases from V and 2 bases from J, with 11 bases in between. The V gene's germline CDR1 is MNHEY and CDR2 SVGAGI. As DNA, the CDR3 is TGTGCCAGCAGAAGAGACAATGCTGGAAACACCATATATTTT. It yields the protein CASRRDNAGNTIYF.

The J gene is TRBJ1-1, the V gene TRBV7-2; D is ambiguous. Germline CDR1 and CDR2: SGHTA and FQGNSA. V shed 1 base and J shed 2 bases, with 11 bases lying between them. This CDR3 contains 15 residues. The chain's CDR3 is CASSLGLFGNTEAFF. The CDR3 DNA reads TGTGCCAGCAGCTTAGGCTTGTTCGGAAACACTGAAGCTTTCTTT.

This clone was counted a single time. J is TRBJ1-4 and V is TRBV9, with D unclear. V shed 3 bases and J shed 8 bases, with 17 bases lying between them. CDR3 length equals 15 residues. CDR1 and CDR2 from the germline V gene are SGDLS and YYNGEE. CDR3 loop: CASSAAEPGGEKLFF. In DNA form, the CDR3 reads TGTGCCAGCAGCGCAGCCGAACCGGGTGGGGAAAAACTGTTTTTT.

This sequence joins TRBV6-5 and TRBJ2-3; the match to TRBD2 covers 9 bases. Losses at the gene ends were 6 bases for V and 1 base for J; bases not matched to a gene: 5. CDR1 is MNHEY and CDR2 is SVGAGI in the germline V gene. There are 15 residues in the CDR3. The CDR3 region has the DNA TGTGCCAGCAGAGAGGCGGGAGGGGGCACAGATACGCAGTATTTT. Its translation is CASREAGGGTDTQYF.

This chain uses TRBV28 with TRBJ2-7; D call uncertain. This CDR3 comprises 15 residues. Germline V gives CDR1 MDHEN, CDR2 SYDVKM. The ends were cut back, 6 bases at V and 1 base at J, with 16 bases in the middle. DNA of the CDR3: TGTGCCAGCAGCCCATCCCGGGTCCCATCCTACGAGCAGTACTTC. The encoded protein is CASSPSRVPSYEQYF.

With respect to this clone: The identical CDR3 is also encoded by other nucleotide sequences in the sample. The J gene is TRBJ1-5, the V gene TRBV30; 9 bases map to TRBD1. The germline V gene encodes CDR1 GTSNPN and CDR2 SVGIG (reference sequence). This CDR3 has 14 amino acids. V was clipped by 1 base and J by 4 bases; unmatched bases: 2. CDR3: CAWSADRGNQPQHF. Here the CDR3 DNA reads TGTGCCTGGAGTGCGGACAGGGGTAATCAGCCCCAGCATTTT.

Of note for this clone: The junction departs from germline at one end; a sequencing error may be responsible. This chain links TRBV9 with TRBJ2-7; possible D gene TRBD1, 7 bases. CDR3 length: 18 residues. Germline lookup yields CDR1 SGDLS and CDR2 YYNGEE. In DNA form, the CDR3 reads TGTGCCAGCAGCGTAGCTATTGCACCCCAGGGGGGTTCCTCCGAGCAGTACTTC. This sequence encodes CASSVAIAPQGGSSEQYF. The whole variable domain, filled in from reference TRBV9 and TRBJ2-7, reads DSGVTQTPKHLITATGQRVTLRCSPRSGDLSVYWYQQSLDQGLQFLIQYYNGEERAKGNILERFSAQQFPDLHSELNLSSLELGDSALYFCASSVAIAPQGGSSEQYFGPGTRLTVT.

This rearrangement joins TRBV21-1 to TRBJ1-3; the D call in the table, TRBD1, was not verified against the DNA. TRBV21-1 is assigned pseudogene status. CDR3 length: 17 amino acids. This CDR3 is CASSKDPTGVSGNTIYF. The CDR3 DNA reads as TGTGCCAGCAGCAAAGACCCGACAGGTGTCTCTGGAAACACCATATATTTT.

This sequence joins TRBV14 and TRBJ2-5, with a possible D match to TRBD1 (6 bases). Germline V gene lookup returns CDR1 SGHDN and CDR2 FVKESK. The CDR3 has 16 residues. V lost 4 bases and J lost 1, with 16 bases in between. The CDR3 spells CASSPTLDRIQETQYF. CDR3 DNA: TGTGCCAGCAGCCCAACTCTGGACAGAATCCAAGAGACCCAGTACTTC.

The gene calls are TRBV28 and TRBJ2-7; D may correspond to TRBD1 or TRBD2 (5 bases each). This CDR3 has 13 residues. V lost 4 bases, J lost 4 bases, and 11 bases lay in between. Germline values: CDR1 MDHEN, CDR2 SYDVKM. CDR3 amino acids: CASSWDQKYEQYF. CDR3 bases: TGTGCCAGCAGTTGGGACCAGAAATACGAGCAGTACTTC.

CDR3 sequence: CASSLRKAADNSPLHF. The CDR3 DNA reads TGTGCCAGCAGTTTAAGGAAGGCAGCAGATAATTCACCCCTCCACTTT. The genes are TRBV28 and TRBJ1-6; D is unresolved. CDR3 size: 16 residues. The germline V gene has CDR1 MDHEN and CDR2 SYDVKM. V was trimmed by 2 bases and J by 5 bases, leaving 13 bases between them.

This chain uses TRBV5-1 with TRBJ1-1, with D possibly TRBD1 on 5 matching bases. V gave up 0 bases and J gave up 7 bases, with 13 bases separating them. There are 14 residues in the CDR3. Germline-derived CDR1 and CDR2 are SGHRS and YFSETQ. CDR3 residues: CASSLEFWGNEAFF. DNA of the CDR3: TGCGCCAGCAGCTTGGAGTTTTGGGGGAATGAAGCTTTCTTT.

The J gene is TRBJ1-6, the V gene TRBV6-5; perhaps TRBD1 as D (6 bases). This CDR3 spans 12 amino acids. V lost 7 bases, J lost 7 bases, and 8 bases lay in between. Per germline, CDR1 MNHEY and CDR2 SVGAGI. CDR3 DNA sequence: TGTGCCAGCACTCAGGGGAATTCACCCCTCCACTTT. Translation gives CASTQGNSPLHF.

The V and J genes are TRBV7-9 and TRBJ1-5; no clear D. V lost 5 bases to trimming and J lost 7 bases, with 21 bases between them. Germline assignment: CDR1 SEHNR and CDR2 FQNEAQ (reference sequence). The CDR3 consists of 16 residues. CDR3 in amino acids: CASSLGYGEDKQPQHF. Here the CDR3 DNA reads TGTGCCAGCAGCCTAGGGTACGGGGAGGATAAACAGCCCCAGCATTTT.

The chain links TRBV2 to TRBJ2-1; 8 bases are a match to TRBD2. J gave up 8 bases and V 5 bases, and 2 bases lay outside the gene matches. The germline gives CDR1 SNHLY, CDR2 FYNNEI. The CDR3 loop spans 12 amino acids. The CDR3 region is CASSPSGHEQFF. CDR3 bases: TGTGCCAGCAGTCCTAGCGGGCATGAGCAGTTCTTC.

The rearrangement links TRBV4-2 to TRBJ2-3; perhaps TRBD1 as D (5 bases). V was pared by 0 bases and J by 6 bases, with 13 bases between. Germline V gene lookup returns CDR1 LGHNA and CDR2 YNFKEQ. The CDR3 totals 15 residues. CDR3 DNA sequence: TGTGCCAGCAGCCAAGAATACAGGCTGTTGGATACGCAGTATTTT. Its translation is CASSQEYRLLDTQYF.

Note on this clone: Other nucleotide sequences in the sample specify the same CDR3. The rearrangement uses TRBV28 and TRBJ2-3, with a weak D call TRBD2 (5 bases). The germline V and J ends were trimmed by 3 bases and 1 base, with 5 bases remaining between them. CDR1 and CDR2 (germline): MDHEN, SYDVKM. CDR3 size: 13 residues. CDR3 loop: CASSLGGTDTQYF. Here the CDR3 DNA reads TGTGCCAGCAGTTTGGGAGGCACAGATACGCAGTATTTT.